The clone carrying this TCR beta chain appeared a single time. Here immunoSEQ multiplex PCR was the method, and the copy in TCRdb shows in-frame clones only, minus some. The sample lists about 130,000 clones, approximately 94% occurring once. The data were taken from a study of control samples from healthy donors and cancer patients. Trimming removed 1 base from V and 5 bases from J, with 8 bases in between. CDR1 MGHRA and CDR2 YSYEKL come from the germline V gene. The CDR3 runs to 13 residues. The chain links TRBV4-1 to TRBJ2-5, with a weak D call TRBD1 (5 bases). The receptor was isolated from a man aged 25-45 years in good health. Sequenced input: blood. This CDR3 reads CASSQGQLETQYF. DNA for the CDR3: TGCGCCAGCAGCCAAGGACAGCTGGAGACCCAGTACTTC.